This T cell receptor beta chain emerged from a study of tumor-infiltrating lymphocytes in localized non-small cell lung cancer (dated by TCRdb to the early 2020s). For the study in its entirety: The cohort included patients whose samples were collected after neoadjuvant chemotherapy, as well as both smokers and never-smokers and several histologies. Each patient provided resected tumor tissue plus uninvolved lung tissue from the same patient, with the uninvolved lung tissue described as non-adjacent to the tumor. Alongside flow cytometry, multiplex immunofluorescence, RNA-seq, exome sequencing and proteomics, TCR sequencing was applied to the same patients as one of several integrated assays. In total, the ICON cohort consisted of more than 120 surgical patients with localized non-small cell lung cancer who had their tumors resected. The paired tumor versus uninvolved lung comparison of immunoSEQ T-cell fraction included fewer than 65 patients.

TCR sequencing with the immunoSEQ assay provided the T-cell fraction in tumor and uninvolved lung tissue. The paper's processing steps were these. In the survival analysis, patients were divided into a high T-cell fraction group (upper tertile) and a low T-cell fraction group (lower two tertiles), and the two groups were compared using a log-rank test. Paired tumor versus uninvolved lung differences in T-cell fraction were tested with a signed-rank test. TCRdb's version of the immuneACCESS table is confined to in-frame rearrangements and falls short of the full clone set. An unresolved V gene accounts for under half of the shortfall where checked; the remainder is of unknown origin. Clone size and the V and J calls come from that table; the DNA yielded D and trimming. For this sample there are around 10,000 clones; 72% appear just once. Roughly 15% of the sample belongs to the ten largest clones.

Here is what the overall study found, with its caveats: The TCR-derived T-cell fraction showed no difference between the flow cytometry-defined immunotypes IM1 (good prognosis) and IM2 (poor prognosis). Different pieces of the same tissue were used for different assays, so technical variation could not be separated from intratumor heterogeneity. No association of tumor T-cell fraction from TCR sequencing with recurrence-free survival was found (p = 0.61). Assay coverage varied across patients depending on available tissue quantity, so only a subset of the cohort had TCR sequencing. Consistent with immunofluorescence CD3 counts, TCRbeta sequencing supported greater T cell infiltration in tumors than in uninvolved lung tissue.

A note on this clone: Its antigen target is currently unknown. There are no base qualities to consult, and no much larger clone falls within one base.

Patient enrollment in ICON started in April 2016, and the final patient was enrolled in the second half of 2018. Fresh tumor and matched uninvolved tissue for in-depth immune analyses, including TCR sequencing, were collected from a subcohort of about 77 patients. DNA isolated from bulk tissue, without cell sorting, was used for TCR sequencing. The receptor's source is a human donor with non-small cell lung cancer. What was sequenced was lung tumor tissue.

The DNA reads TGTGCCAGCAGTTCTACAGATTATAGCAATCAGCCCCAGCATTTT. This encodes CASSSTDYSNQPQHF. This chain is built from TRBV7-9 and TRBJ1-5, with the D gene too uncertain to name. The CDR3 has 15 amino acids, counting the end cysteine and phenylalanine. Left in the record is the CDR3 DNA by itself, 45 bases read in frame from the first base. V and J are truncated by 6 bases and 0 bases respectively, leaving an intervening sequence of 12 bases. CDR1 and CDR2, per the germline V gene (reference sequence), are SEHNR and FQNEAQ.